A single sample is the source of the 29 T cell receptor beta chains below, sequenced in a study of cytomegalovirus exposure and HLA in healthy donors. The PCR contained 60 Vbeta and 13 Jbeta primers. Repertoires were generated with immunoSEQ multiplex PCR, while TCRdb's copy carries only in-frame clones and drops some. This table holds approximately 100,000 clones, around a tenth found once. The material sequenced was PBMCs. The receptors were sampled from a man in his forties in good health and CMV-seropositive.

The rearrangement joins TRBV5-1 to TRBJ2-1, with D maybe TRBD2 (5 bases). Trimming pared 4 bases from V and 3 bases from J, leaving 17 bases between. Per germline, CDR1 SGHRS and CDR2 YFSETQ. This CDR3 is 16 amino acids long. CDR3 amino acids: CASSPEDFRLYNEQFF. The CDR3 DNA reads as TGCGCCAGCAGCCCGGAGGACTTCCGGCTCTACAATGAGCAGTTCTTC.

This clone was detected a few times. The CDR3: CASSPGSHDYGYTF. The CDR3 DNA follows: TGTGCCAGCAGCCCCGGTAGCCACGACTATGGCTACACCTTC. V gene TRBV27 combines with J gene TRBJ1-2; no firm D call. The V gene lost 6 bases and the J gene lost 3 bases, with 14 bases spanning the gap. The CDR3 has 14 residues. Germline loops: CDR1 MNHEY, CDR2 SMNVEV (reference sequence).

This sequence joins TRBV15 and TRBJ2-7; possibly TRBD2 for D (5 bases). Germline CDR1 is LNHNV and CDR2 is YYDKDF (reference sequence). V was cut by 5 bases and J by 0 bases, with 11 bases left in between. The CDR3 has 14 residues. CDR3 sequence (DNA): TGTGCCACCAGCCTAGCCTACAGCTCCTACGAGCAGTACTTC. Encoded protein: CATSLAYSSYEQYF.

This chain links TRBV2 with TRBJ2-7; D gene unclear. V lost 5 bases and J 6 bases, leaving 11 bases between the germline ends. This CDR3 region has 12 residues. Germline CDR1 and CDR2: SNHLY and FYNNEI. The CDR3 region is CASSPRASEQYF. In DNA, the CDR3 is TGTGCCAGCAGTCCGCGCGCTAGCGAGCAGTACTTC.

The chain couples TRBV7-9 to TRBJ1-1; D gene uncertain. V lost 1 base to trimming and J lost 6 bases, with 6 bases between them. Germline-derived CDR1 and CDR2 are SEHNR and FQNEAQ (reference sequence). The CDR3 runs 12 residues. The CDR3 spells CASSLGHAEAFF. In DNA form, the CDR3 reads TGTGCCAGCAGCTTAGGACACGCTGAAGCTTTCTTT.

This chain links TRBV6-4 with TRBJ2-2; tentatively, D is TRBD2 (5 bases). The CDR3 has 15 residues. CDR1 is MRHNA, CDR2 SNTAGT, per germline. Trimming left V 4 bases short and J 3 bases short, with 12 bases between. The CDR3 DNA follows: TGTGCCAGCAGTGTAGGAGGACGAGACACCGGGGAGCTGTTTTTT. It codes for CASSVGGRDTGELFF.

This clone appeared a few times. The V gene is TRBV27, the J gene TRBJ2-7; TRBD2 might be the D (6 bases). Germline CDR1 is MNHEY and CDR2 is SMNVEV (reference sequence). V was clipped by 3 bases and J by 3 bases, with 12 bases between them. The length of the CDR3 is 14 residues. The CDR3 here is CASSFYGGNYEQYF. CDR3 coding DNA: TGTGCCAGCAGTTTTTACGGGGGAAACTACGAGCAGTACTTC.

The chain has TRBV15 and TRBJ2-4; a weak D match, TRBD2 (5 bases). Germline values: CDR1 LNHNV, CDR2 YYDKDF (reference sequence). Trimming cost V 0 bases and J 0 bases, with 15 bases left between them. The CDR3 covers 18 residues. CDR3 protein: CATSRDIRGRLAKNIQYF. DNA of the CDR3: TGTGCCACCAGCAGAGATATACGGGGAAGGCTAGCCAAAAACATTCAGTACTTC.

This clone has more than one count but fewer than ten. The chain links TRBV6-4 to TRBJ2-2; TRBD1 matches 8 bases. Trimming removed 7 bases from V and 2 bases from J; junction bases left unmatched: 6. CDR1 and CDR2 from the germline V gene are MRHNA and SNTAGT. This CDR3 region has 15 residues. The CDR3 DNA reads as TGTGCCAGCAAGGAACAGGGGGATAACACCGGGGAGCTGTTTTTT. Translation: CASKEQGDNTGELFF.

This clone showed up just a few times. This sequence joins TRBV5-4 and TRBJ2-4; 9 nucleotides align to TRBD2. Germline CDR1 is SGHNT and CDR2 is YYREEE (reference sequence). The CDR3 runs to 14 residues. V was clipped by 4 bases and J by 8 bases; unmatched bases: 7. The chain's CDR3 is CASSLAGMGDIQYF. The CDR3 coding sequence is TGTGCCAGCAGCCTAGCGGGGATGGGGGACATTCAGTACTTC.

This rearrangement joins TRBV5-1 to TRBJ2-7; a possible D gene is TRBD1 (6 bases). The CDR3 covers 15 residues. The germline V gene encodes CDR1 SGHRS and CDR2 YFSETQ. Trimming shortened V by 0 bases and J by 0 bases, and 10 bases separated the two germline ends. The CDR3 spells CASSLEGESSYEQYF. CDR3 bases: TGCGCCAGCAGCTTGGAGGGGGAGAGCTCCTACGAGCAGTACTTC.

This clone was counted between two and nine times. The chain links TRBV9 to TRBJ2-7; 7 bases agree with TRBD1. V was pared by 4 bases and J by 0 bases, with 7 bases of the junction left unmatched. Germline-derived CDR1 and CDR2 are SGDLS and YYNGEE. The CDR3 extends over 15 amino acids. CDR3 amino acids: CASSPNRDSSYEQYF. CDR3 in DNA: TGTGCCAGCAGCCCGAACCGGGACAGCTCCTACGAGCAGTACTTC. The full variable domain, rest sourced from reference TRBV9 and TRBJ2-7, is DSGVTQTPKHLITATGQRVTLRCSPRSGDLSVYWYQQSLDQGLQFLIQYYNGEERAKGNILERFSAQQFPDLHSELNLSSLELGDSALYFCASSPNRDSSYEQYFGPGTRLTVT.

J is TRBJ1-1 and V is TRBV14, with D maybe TRBD1 (6 bases). The V end lost 1 base, the J end lost 5 bases, and 20 bases lay between the germline ends. The CDR3 is 17 residues long. Germline V gene data show CDR1 as SGHDN and CDR2 as FVKESK. CDR3 coding DNA: TGTGCCAGCAGCCAAGCATGGACCGCGGGGGCTAGTACTGAAGCTTTCTTT. This translates into CASSQAWTAGASTEAFF. Full variable domain (missing parts from reference TRBV14 and TRBJ1-1): EAGVTQFPSHSVIEKGQTVTLRCDPISGHDNLYWYRRVMGKEIKFLLHFVKESKQDESGMPNNRFLAERTGGTYSTLKVQPAELEDSGVYFCASSQAWTAGASTEAFFGQGTRLTVV.

This clone was counted only a few times. This sequence joins TRBV7-9 and TRBJ2-2, with 11 bases matching TRBD1. The CDR3 is 16 amino acids. CDR1 and CDR2 from the germline V gene are SEHNR and FQNEAQ (reference sequence). V was clipped by 0 bases and J by 6 bases; unmatched bases: 3. This CDR3 reads CASSLASGQGAGELFF. CDR3 DNA sequence: TGTGCCAGCAGCTTAGCTTCGGGACAGGGGGCCGGGGAGCTGTTTTTT.

This clone was seen a few times. The V gene is TRBV10-3, the J gene TRBJ1-5, with a possible D match to TRBD1 (5 bases). This CDR3 region has 19 residues. V was cut by 8 bases and J by 0 bases, with 26 bases left in between. The germline V gene has CDR1 ENHRY and CDR2 SYGVKD. The DNA for the CDR3 is TGTGCCATCCAGTTGCCCGGACACTGGAGACGGTATAGCAATCAGCCCCAGCATTTT. Protein sequence: CAIQLPGHWRRYSNQPQHF.

This clone was observed a handful of times. This chain links TRBV5-6 with TRBJ2-3; TRBD2 aligns across 10 bases. V gave up 2 bases and J gave up 2 bases; unmatched junction bases: 5. The CDR3 totals 16 residues. Per the germline V gene, CDR1 is SGHDT and CDR2 is YYEEEE. The CDR3 coding sequence is TGTGCCAGCAGCTTTCCCGGGACTAGCGCCACAGATACGCAGTATTTT. It specifies CASSFPGTSATDTQYF.

V and J are TRBV9 and TRBJ2-5; D is perhaps TRBD2 (6 bases). The CDR3 is made up of 13 amino acids. The germline CDR1 and CDR2 sequences are SGDLS and YYNGEE. Trimming cost V 3 bases and J 4 bases, with 10 bases left between them. The DNA for the CDR3 is TGTGCCAGCAGCGCCCTGGGACTAGAGACCCAGTACTTC. Residues: CASSALGLETQYF.

The chain couples TRBV11-1 to TRBJ2-7, with D maybe TRBD2 (5 bases). This CDR3 contains 15 residues. Germline-derived CDR1 and CDR2 are SGHAT and FQDESV (reference sequence). The V end was cut by 0 bases, the J end by 1 base, with 10 bases between. CDR3 sequence: CASSLAGVGSYEQYF. In nucleotides, the CDR3 is TGTGCCAGCAGCTTAGCGGGAGTGGGTTCCTACGAGCAGTACTTC.

The CDR3 DNA reads as TGCGCCAGCAGCTTGACAGGGCTACACTACAATGAGCAGTTCTTC. Residues: CASSLTGLHYNEQFF. The gene calls are TRBV5-1 and TRBJ2-1, with D perhaps TRBD1 (6 bases). The V gene lost 1 base and the J gene lost 3 bases, with 11 bases spanning the gap. This CDR3 is 15 amino acids long. Germline CDR1 SGHRS, CDR2 YFSETQ.

The sample holds a few counts of this clone. The gene calls are TRBV19 and TRBJ1-5; 7 bases are a match to TRBD1. J was trimmed by 4 bases and V by 7 bases; bases with no gene match: 7. This CDR3 spans 14 amino acids. CDR1 is LNHDA, CDR2 SQIVND, per germline (reference sequence). The CDR3, as DNA: TGTGCCAGTATGGGGGGACAGACTAATCAGCCCCAGCATTTT. Translation gives CASMGGQTNQPQHF.

Remarks on this clone: At one end, the junction sequence differs from germline, possibly due to a read error. The chain employs TRBV6-6 and TRBJ1-2; D is uncertain. Per germline, CDR1 MNHNY and CDR2 SVGAGI (reference sequence). The CDR3 has 13 residues. CDR3 amino acids: CASSYGGSYGYPF. The CDR3 DNA follows: TGTGCCAGCAGTTACGGAGGATCCTATGGCTACCCCTTC.

Of note for this clone: This may stem from a read error, because a much larger clone lies one nucleotide away. V usage is TRBV6-5 and J usage is TRBJ2-2; a possible D gene is TRBD1 (5 bases). CDR3 length: 13 residues. V was trimmed by 2 bases and J by 4 bases, leaving 5 bases between them. CDR1 MNHEY and CDR2 SVGAGI come from the germline V gene. DNA for the CDR3: TGTGCCAGCAGTTACGACAGCACCGGGGAGCTGTTTTTT. Translation: CASSYDSTGELFF.

This clone was seen more than once but under ten times. The chain has TRBV11-2 and TRBJ2-5, with a weak D call TRBD1 (6 bases). V dropped 3 bases and J dropped 5 bases, with 13 bases sitting between them. This CDR3 has 14 amino acids. Looked up from germline, CDR1 is SGHAT and CDR2 is FQNNGV. CDR3 nucleotide sequence: TGTGCCAGCAGCTTCACAGGGCGCCGGGAGACCCAGTACTTC. The encoded protein is CASSFTGRRETQYF.

The chain couples TRBV6-1 to TRBJ2-7; D gene ambiguous. From germline, CDR1 is MNHNS and CDR2 SASEGT. There are 14 residues in the CDR3. V was shortened by 1 base and J by 0 bases, with 7 bases between the two germline ends. CDR3 amino acids: CASSEVRTSYEQYF. CDR3 sequence (DNA): TGTGCCAGCAGTGAAGTCAGAACCTCCTACGAGCAGTACTTC.

The chain carries TRBV25-1 and TRBJ2-1; possibly TRBD2 for D (5 bases). Per germline, CDR1 MGHDK and CDR2 SYGVNS. Trimming took off 7 bases at V and 8 bases at J, with 24 bases between the two ends. CDR3 length: 16 amino acids. The CDR3 DNA reads TGTGCCAGCATTCGACCTGGTAGCGCCCTGGAGGATGAGCAGTTCTTC. This gives the protein CASIRPGSALEDEQFF.

In regard to this clone: Other DNA sequences in the sample encode the same CDR3. This chain uses TRBV28 with TRBJ2-1, with 8 nucleotides matching TRBD2. Germline lookup yields CDR1 MDHEN and CDR2 SYDVKM. V gave up 7 bases and J gave up 4 bases; unmatched junction bases: 9. The CDR3 is 15 residues long. As DNA, the CDR3 is TGTGCCAGCAACCCCAGCGGGAGCTCTTACAATGAGCAGTTCTTC. Translated: CASNPSGSSYNEQFF.

This sequence joins TRBV27 and TRBJ1-1; TRBD1 matches 8 bases. The CDR3 runs to 16 residues. Trimming removed 5 bases from V and 4 bases from J; junction bases left unmatched: 12. From germline, CDR1 is MNHEY and CDR2 SMNVEV (reference sequence). The CDR3 nucleotides read TGTGCCAGCAGTCCCCGGACAGGGTGGCGGAGCACTGAAGCTTTCTTT. Its protein product is CASSPRTGWRSTEAFF.

This clone was detected only a few times. This rearrangement joins TRBV5-4 to TRBJ2-2; TRBD2 matches at 14 bases. This CDR3 is built from 16 residues. Germline CDR1 SGHNT, CDR2 YYREEE (reference sequence). V was pared by 7 bases and J by 7 bases, with 9 bases of the junction left unmatched. The CDR3 spells CASFGLAGGRNGELFF. CDR3 DNA sequence: TGTGCCAGCTTCGGACTAGCGGGAGGTCGTAACGGGGAGCTGTTTTTT. The full variable domain, its missing parts supplied by reference TRBV5-4 and TRBJ2-2, is ETGVTQSPTHLIKTRGQQVTLRCSSQSGHNTVSWYQQALGQGPQFIFQYYREEENGRGNFPPRFSGLQFPNYSSELNVNALELDDSALYLCASFGLAGGRNGELFFGEGSRLTVL.

This clone was observed a few times. The chain is built from TRBV13 and TRBJ2-3, with 8 bases lining up with TRBD2. CDR3 length: 17 residues. Losses at the gene ends were 4 bases for V and 6 bases for J; bases not matched to a gene: 15. The germline gives CDR1 PRHDT, CDR2 FYEKMQ (reference sequence). The CDR3 protein is CASSSLLGAGGRDTQYF. Written as DNA, the CDR3 is TGTGCCAGCAGCTCACTCCTAGGGGCGGGAGGAAGGGATACGCAGTATTTT.